Listed below are T cell receptor beta chains from one sample, sequenced in a study. MiXCR was run by TCRdb on the RT-PCR reads, yielding one entry per CDR3 protein. The repertoire holds about 680,000 distinct CDR3 sequences, with approximately 15% as singletons. The sequenced sample was memory CD4+ T cells from blood. Every receptor here comes from a female donor in good health, serving as a healthy control. Both conserved end residues are part of each CDR3. The D gene is left open where the match is weak. Rows give clone size only sometimes, using once, few, many, or a class for an expanded clone.

J | size | D | V | DNA | CDR3
TRBJ2-2 | few | - | TRBV5-1 | TGCGCCAGCCAACTCTGGACCCCAGCGAACACCGGGGAGCTGTTTTTT | CASQLWTPANTGELFF
TRBJ2-2 | many | - | TRBV10-3 | TGTGCCATCAGTGACACAATGAACACCGGGGAGCTGTTTTTT | CAISDTMNTGELFF
TRBJ2-7 | few | - | TRBV5-6 | TGTGCCAGCAGCTTGTACCGGGACTCGGACTTC | CASSLYRDSDF
TRBJ1-1 | few | - | TRBV5-1 | TGCGCCAGCAGCTTGGGAAGGTCACACGTGAACACTGAAGCTTTCTTT | CASSLGRSHVNTEAFF
TRBJ1-4 | - | - | TRBV27 | TGTGCCAGCAGTTTATCTGGGTACGGTGAAAAACTGTTTTTT | CASSLSGYGEKLFF
TRBJ2-7 | few | TRBD1 | TRBV2 | TGTGCCAGCAGTGAAGCTGGGACAGGGGGCTCCAGCTCCTACGAGCAGTACTTC | CASSEAGTGGSSSYEQYF
TRBJ2-5 | few | - | TRBV4-3 | TGCGCCAGCAGCCAAGATAAGGGGCAAGAGACCCAGTACTTC | CASSQDKGQETQYF
TRBJ2-2 | - | TRBD1 | TRBV24-1 | TGTGCCACCAGTGATCCGCCGGGACAGGGGACGAACACCGGGGAGCTGTTTTTT | CATSDPPGQGTNTGELFF
TRBJ2-1 | few | TRBD1 | TRBV10-3 | TGTGCCATCACCTCGGACAGGGGACATGAGCAGTTCTTC | CAITSDRGHEQFF
TRBJ1-3 | - | - | TRBV12-3/TRBV12-4 | TGTGCCAGCGCCTCGTCACGGTCCGGAAACACCATATATTTT | CASASSRSGNTIYF
TRBJ2-1 | - | - | TRBV12-3/TRBV12-4 | TGTGCCAGCAGTTTATTAGTTAGCGCAAATCATGAGCAGTTCTTC | CASSLLVSANHEQFF
TRBJ2-5 | few | TRBD1 | TRBV28 | TGTGCCAGCCGACAGGGGGGAGAGACCCAGTACTTC | CASRQGGETQYF
TRBJ2-1 | many | - | TRBV5-5 | TGTGCCAGCAGCCCTCTAGCGAACGAGTACAATGAGCAGTTCTTC | CASSPLANEYNEQFF
TRBJ1-1 | few | TRBD1 | TRBV27 | TGTGCCAGCAGTGCTACAGGGGGCAGGGCTGAAGCTTTCTTT | CASSATGGRAEAFF
TRBJ2-3 | many | - | TRBV29-1 | TGCAGCGTAAGATTTTCTAGCACAGATACGCAGTATTTT | CSVRFSSTDTQYF
TRBJ1-1 | few | - | TRBV7-9 | TGTGCCAGCAGCCTGGGTATGTATCCCGAGAACACTGAAGCTTTCTTT | CASSLGMYPENTEAFF
TRBJ2-1 | - | TRBD2 | TRBV29-1 | TGCAGCGTTAAAACGGCGGGCGGGAGGTCCTACAATGAGCAGTTCTTC | CSVKTAGGRSYNEQFF
TRBJ1-6 | - | - | TRBV12-3/TRBV12-4 | TGTGCCAGCAGTTTTTGGGGGCTCGGTTCACCCCTCCACTTT | CASSFWGLGSPLHF
TRBJ1-2 | few | - | TRBV7-3 | TGTGCCACTCCTCCCGGACTCAACTATGGCTACACCTTC | CATPPGLNYGYTF
TRBJ2-5 | few | TRBD2 | TRBV5-4 | TGTGCCAGCAGCAATACGGGACTAGCGGTGCGGGAGACCCAGTACTTC | CASSNTGLAVRETQYF
TRBJ2-7 | many | TRBD1 | TRBV6-2/TRBV6-3 | TGTGCCAGCAGGCAGGAGGGGACAGGTCCTTCCTACGAGCAGTACTTC | CASRQEGTGPSYEQYF
TRBJ1-6 | many | - | TRBV20-1 | TGCAGTGCCAAACCCGGGACTTCACCCCTCCACTTT | CSAKPGTSPLHF
TRBJ2-1 | few | - | TRBV6-5 | TGTGCCAGCAGTTACTCCTCGGGCTTGGAGCAGTTCTTC | CASSYSSGLEQFF
TRBJ1-2 | - | - | TRBV18 | TGTGCCAGCTCCCGACTGACAGACCGGGGCGGCTACACCTTC | CASSRLTDRGGYTF
TRBJ2-5 | many | - | TRBV12-3/TRBV12-4 | TGTGCCAGCAGTTTAGAACCACAGGGTAAAACCCAGTACTTC | CASSLEPQGKTQYF
TRBJ1-6 | few | - | TRBV20-1 | TGCAGTGCTAGAGAACCGGTTGGAAATTCACCCCTCCACTTT | CSAREPVGNSPLHF
TRBJ2-5 | many | - | TRBV10-3 | TGTGCCACCTCGTCGGAGAAGGAGACCCAGTACTTC | CATSSEKETQYF
TRBJ2-7 | - | TRBD1 | TRBV7-2 | TGTGCCAGCAGCATGGGGGACAGGGGGACTATGGAGCAGTACTTC | CASSMGDRGTMEQYF
TRBJ2-7 | few | - | TRBV9 | TGTGCCAGCAGCGTAGGGGGAGGGGGACAAGCACCCTACGAGCAGTACTTC | CASSVGGGGQAPYEQYF
TRBJ2-1 | - | TRBD2 | TRBV11-2 | TGTGCCAGCAGGGACCCGGGACTAACAAACAATGAGCAGTTCTTC | CASRDPGLTNNEQFF
TRBJ2-5 | - | TRBD2 | TRBV12-3/TRBV12-4 | TGTGCCAGCAGTATTAGCGGGGCCCAAGAGACCCAGTACTTC | CASSISGAQETQYF
TRBJ2-5 | - | - | TRBV7-2 | TGCGCCAGCAGCCCCCCCCAGAGGGCTTGGGAGACCCAGTACTTC | CASSPPQRAWETQYF
TRBJ1-5 | few | TRBD1 | TRBV6-2/TRBV6-3 | TGTGCCAGCAGTCCCTATCCCGGGACAGGGGATCAGCCCCAGCATTTT | CASSPYPGTGDQPQHF
TRBJ1-6 | many | - | TRBV12-3/TRBV12-4 | TGTGCCAGCAGTTTCCCGGATTCACCCCTCCACTTT | CASSFPDSPLHF
TRBJ1-2 | many | - | TRBV7-9 | TGTGCCAGCAGCATCAGCTATGGCTACACCTTC | CASSISYGYTF
TRBJ2-7 | - | TRBD2 | TRBV5-1 | TGCGCCAGCAGCTTGGATCCTCCAGCGGGGCCGGACGAGCAGTACTTC | CASSLDPPAGPDEQYF
TRBJ2-1 | - | - | TRBV11-2 | TGTGCCAGCAGCATCACCAGTCCGGGTTCCAATGAGCAGTTCTTC | CASSITSPGSNEQFF
TRBJ1-2 | few | - | TRBV28 | TGTGCCAGCAGTTCGGCAGGGGCGGGAACCTATGGCTACACCTTC | CASSSAGAGTYGYTF
TRBJ2-3 | - | TRBD2 | TRBV20-1 | TGCAGTGCTCCGGGACTAGCGGGAGGGACAGATACGCAGTATTTT | CSAPGLAGGTDTQYF
TRBJ1-1 | many | - | TRBV29-1 | TGCAGCGTTCCGGGGGTGATGAACACTGAAGCTTTCTTT | CSVPGVMNTEAFF
TRBJ1-5 | - | TRBD1 | TRBV28 | TGTGCCAGCACTCCACCCCCGGGACAGGGAAAGGAAGGTCAGCCCCAGCATTTT | CASTPPPGQGKEGQPQHF
TRBJ2-7 | - | - | TRBV7-2 | TGTGCCAGCAGCTTAGCCGGGGGACAAACCTCCTACGAGCAGTACTTC | CASSLAGGQTSYEQYF
TRBJ2-1 | - | TRBD1 | TRBV24-1 | TGTGCCACCAGTGACCATGGACAGGGAGAACAGTTCTTC | CATSDHGQGEQFF
TRBJ1-1 | - | - | TRBV29-1 | TGCAGCGTCCACCTAATGGACACCTTGAACACTGAAGCTTTCTTT | CSVHLMDTLNTEAFF
TRBJ2-3 | many | - | TRBV7-9 | TGTGCCAGCAGCTTCCAGGTAGCGGCAGATACGCAGTATTTT | CASSFQVAADTQYF
TRBJ2-7 | many | - | TRBV12-3/TRBV12-4 | TGTGCCAGCAGTTCAAGGTCCTACGAGCAGTACTTC | CASSSRSYEQYF
TRBJ2-1 | few | TRBD2 | TRBV12-3/TRBV12-4 | TGTGCCAGCAGTTTGGGTCTAGCGGGAGAACGGCAGTTCTTC | CASSLGLAGERQFF
TRBJ1-1 | few | - | TRBV30 | TGTGCCTGGAGTAGAGGGTCCACTGAAGCTTTCTTT | CAWSRGSTEAFF
TRBJ2-5 | many | - | TRBV20-1 | TGCAGTGCTAGAGACCACTGGGGCCAAGAGACCCAGTACTTC | CSARDHWGQETQYF